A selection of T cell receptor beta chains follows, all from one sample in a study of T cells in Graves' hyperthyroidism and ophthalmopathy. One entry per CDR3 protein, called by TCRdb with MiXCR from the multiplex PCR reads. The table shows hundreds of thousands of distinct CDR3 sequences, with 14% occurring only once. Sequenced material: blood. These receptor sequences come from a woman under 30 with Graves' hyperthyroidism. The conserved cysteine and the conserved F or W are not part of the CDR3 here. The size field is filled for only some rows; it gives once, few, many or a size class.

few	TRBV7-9	ASSFQGGGPGYT
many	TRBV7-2	ASSQILRGGEQF
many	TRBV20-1	SARGGLASGRGNEQF
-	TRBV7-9	ASSSKLAPTYNEQF
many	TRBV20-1	SADDRVDYGYT
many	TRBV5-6	ASSLSTSGSGETQY
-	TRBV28	ASSPLGSELFGGTGELF
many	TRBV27	ASSFGKANEQF
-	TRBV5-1	ASSLGERGYT
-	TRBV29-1	SVRQGIKTQY
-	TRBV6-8	ASSPDLRGAGELF
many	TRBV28	ATDADRAGEKLF
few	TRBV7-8	ASNRLRDLSTDTQY
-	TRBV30	AWSSRSSGRAGDEQF
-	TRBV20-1	SARDTIAAYNEQF
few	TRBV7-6	ASTPFSGIGYNEQF
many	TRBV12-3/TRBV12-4	ASSLLSNYGYT
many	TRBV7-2	ASSPRASGRIYNEQF
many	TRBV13	ASGRTGNSYEQY
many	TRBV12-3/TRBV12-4	ASSWGRRDTSF
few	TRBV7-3	ASSLVGGPTDTQY
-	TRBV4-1	ASSQPGTGTYNEQF
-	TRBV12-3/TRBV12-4	ASTTTLARETQY
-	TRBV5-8	ASSTPWAENTGELF
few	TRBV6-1	ASRASGNTIY
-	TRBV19	ATRSGAPEQF
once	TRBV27	ASKDRGPPGELF
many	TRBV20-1	SAIQGFSGNTIY
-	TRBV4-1	ASSRLGAGVGNEQF
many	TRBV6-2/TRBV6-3	ASRNDRDRAGELF
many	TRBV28	ASSFPANQETQY
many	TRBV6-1	ASSSIRDETQY
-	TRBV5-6	ASSPLRENEQF
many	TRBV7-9	ASSVRGQGSYEQY
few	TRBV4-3	ASSQDRWVYEQY
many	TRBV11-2	ASSLAGREWETQY
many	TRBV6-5	ASSYGREGHNEQF
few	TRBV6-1	ASRAPGGPYNEQF
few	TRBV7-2	ASSWFREQF
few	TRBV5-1	ASSAERGSGANVLT